Detailed here is one TCR beta chain. Repertoires were generated with immunoSEQ multiplex PCR, while TCRdb's copy carries only in-frame clones and drops some. The sample includes a few hundred thousand clones, more than 85% seen only once; the top ten take around 20%. The sample is drawn from a study of blood T cell repertoires in COVID-19. At the level of the study: Some COVID-19 samples were acute and others convalescent; all came from the United States, Italy and Spain.

Researchers sorted participants into cohorts using their self-reported clinical history. The V gene end was trimmed by 3 bases and the J gene end by 6 bases; junction bases not matched to a gene: 10. This CDR3 is built from 15 residues. From germline, CDR1 is SGHRS and CDR2 YFSETQ. The chain links TRBV5-1 to TRBJ1-2; 8 nucleotides line up with TRBD1. Material for sequencing was PBMCs or T cells enriched from blood (not recorded which). The receptor was derived from a woman aged 25 to 39 who had recovered from COVID-19. CDR3 bases: TGCGCCAGCAGCTGGGACGGACAGGGATTAGATGGCTACACCTTC. Its protein product is CASSWDGQGLDGYTF.